This T cell receptor beta chain is from a study of blood T cells in healthy people across ages (dated by TCRdb to the mid-2010s). In the study overall: In model experiments, template switching captured about one uniquely barcoded TCR beta cDNA molecule for every two T cells. Two additional independent replicas of 1 million unique cDNA reads from the same blood draw were analyzed for two donors (one aged 18 to 30 and one aged 80 or older). The study measured age-related changes in TCR beta repertoire diversity using deep sequencing normalized with unique cDNA molecular identifiers. To avoid experimental bias, donors of different ages were randomly spread across the sequencing lanes. The donors were divided into four age groups: young (average roughly 17 years), middle-aged (about 40), aged (about 60) and long-lived (around 87).

Study-wide findings and limitations: The percentage of naive T cells measured by flow cytometry correlated strongly with observed TCR beta diversity. Estimates of total diversity from one million sequenced T cells were regarded as lower bounds and underestimates. Donor CMV infection status was unknown, potentially confounding age-related changes in expanded clonotypes. Observed TCR beta diversity per million T cells fell roughly linearly with age, and a significant reduction was already apparent by age roughly 40. Bulk unsorted PBMC profiling prevented conclusive comparison of naive and antigen-experienced compartments. Compared with the aged group, the long-lived group had more naive CD4+ T cells, fewer expanded clones and increased TCR diversity, a pattern suggesting age selection.

The sample holds many counts of this clonotype. It has no known antigen specificity. No much larger clonotype is one base removed from it; base qualities were not supplied. The library was obtained by 5' RACE. Sequencing relied on an Illumina HiSeq 2500. A second roughly 7 to 11 cycle PCR used a sample-barcoded 5' primer and a J-beta primer mix. A unique molecular identifier was introduced onto each TCR beta cDNA molecule by a template-switch 5' adaptor carrying 12 random nucleotides. Each sample yielded at least 2.5 million CDR3-containing paired-end reads. The Mint cDNA synthesis kit, primed by a TRBC-specific oligonucleotide, was used to synthesize first-strand cDNA from all RNA. Following uracil-DNA glycosylase treatment, a first 18-cycle PCR with universal primers M1SS and BC2_uni_R was performed on all cDNA. For the original study's pipeline: For normalization, 1 million high-quality reads, each with a distinct molecular identifier, were randomly selected from each sample. Instead of being binned into consensus sequences, reads that shared molecular identifiers were thrown out. MiTCR, with a Q25 quality threshold and the strictest error-elimination algorithm, was used for CDR3 identification, clonotype clustering and error correction. A nonparametric unseen species model using Euler transformation provided a lower-bound estimate of total TCR beta diversity. In TCRdb, the public reads were trimmed at Q25 with fastp and aligned with MiXCR, with productive beta chains retained. Entries are consolidated by CDR3 protein sequence, retaining the most common genes and DNA. It is TCRdb's table, rather than the study itself, that gives the V and J calls and clone size. This sample is represented by hundreds of thousands of distinct CDR3 sequences; roughly half of them were singletons. The ten largest clonotypes hold approximately 15% of the sample.

The donors were roughly 40 Caucasian individuals from Russia, aged roughly 6 to 90 years, who were systemically healthy. Each donor gave 8 to 10 milliliters of peripheral blood, collected into EDTA-treated Vacutainer tubes. PBMCs were isolated by Ficoll-Paque density-gradient centrifugation, with at least 6.5 million obtained per sample. Trizol reagent was used to extract total RNA from the PBMCs, yielding at least 6 micrograms per sample. Naive CD45RAhigh/CD27high T cell percentages were measured by flow cytometry on a PBMC aliquot from every donor. The TCR sequence derives from a woman aged 80 or over in good health. Sequenced: blood.

At the DNA level, the sequence is TGCGCCAGCAGCTTGGGAGGGACTAGCGGCCACAATGAGCAGTTCTTC. This encodes CASSLGGTSGHNEQFF. The sequence joins TRBV5-1 to TRBJ2-1, with 11 middle bases fitting TRBD2. Measured from the cysteine to the phenylalanine, the CDR3 is 16 residues long. Just CDR3 DNA is preserved here, 48 bases in frame from base 1. The germline V gene specifies SGHRS as CDR1 and YFSETQ as CDR2. V ends up 0 bases short and J 5 bases short, with an unmatched junction base count of 4.